A single sample gave rise to the 20 T cell receptor beta chains below, sequenced in a study of cytomegalovirus exposure and HLA in healthy donors. TCRdb keeps only in-frame clones here, not all; method: immunoSEQ multiplex PCR. There are roughly 75,000 clones in the sample; just under 85% occur only once, and about 3% lies in the top ten. The sample was PBMCs. These receptor sequences come from a young man in good health and CMV-seronegative.

The chain links TRBV6-1 to TRBJ1-6; D is unresolved. Trimming shortened V by 3 bases and J by 9 bases, and 12 bases separated the two germline ends. CDR3 length equals 14 residues. Germline CDR1 reads MNHNS; CDR2 reads SASEGT. The CDR3 DNA sequence: TGTGCCAGCAGTGATGGCACTACTTCTTCACCCCTCCACTTT. Translated: CASSDGTTSSPLHF.

The rearrangement uses TRBV6-5 and TRBJ1-5; the D gene is possibly TRBD1 (5 bases). Germline-derived CDR1 and CDR2 are MNHEY and SVGAGI. The CDR3 covers 15 residues. V lost 5 bases and J 1 base, leaving 12 bases between the germline ends. The CDR3 DNA reads TGTGCCAGCAGTAATAGGGGAAGGAGCAATCAGCCCCAGCATTTT. Its protein product is CASSNRGRSNQPQHF.

The V call is TRBV7-9, the J call TRBJ2-5; D not certain. The CDR3 contains 13 residues. Germline CDR1 reads SEHNR; CDR2 reads FQNEAQ (reference sequence). The V end was cut by 5 bases, the J end by 1 base, with 8 bases between. The DNA of the CDR3 is TGTGCCAGCAGCCCCATTAGCCAAGAGACCCAGTACTTC. As protein: CASSPISQETQYF.

This clone was observed a single time. The V and J genes are TRBV6-5 and TRBJ2-1; TRBD1 aligns across 9 bases. This CDR3 has 14 residues. From germline, CDR1 is MNHEY and CDR2 SVGAGI. V lost 3 bases, J lost 7 bases, and 4 bases stayed unmatched. DNA of the CDR3: TGTGCCAGCAGTTATAACAGGGGGCGGAATGAGCAGTTCTTC. Residues: CASSYNRGRNEQFF.

The rearrangement uses TRBV4-3 and TRBJ2-3; D is possibly TRBD2 (5 bases). V was pared by 2 bases and J by 6 bases, with 27 bases between. This CDR3 comprises 19 residues. CDR1 is LGHNA, CDR2 YSLEER, per germline. The CDR3 here is CASSQSKKGLVSGRDTQYF. Written as DNA, the CDR3 is TGCGCCAGCAGCCAATCCAAAAAGGGTCTAGTAAGCGGTCGGGATACGCAGTATTTT.

The sample holds one count of this clone. The chain recombines TRBV25-1 with TRBJ1-2, with TRBD1 matching over 8 bases. The CDR3 runs 13 residues. V gave up 6 bases and J gave up 6 bases; unmatched junction bases: 6. Germline-derived CDR1 and CDR2 are MGHDK and SYGVNS. The CDR3 DNA follows: TGTGCCAGCAGACGGGACAGGTTGGATGGCTACACCTTC. This gives the protein CASRRDRLDGYTF.

The sample holds one count of this clone. The rearrangement uses TRBV28 and TRBJ2-2, with 7 bases aligning to TRBD2. J lost 4 bases, V lost 2 bases, and 16 bases had no gene match. CDR1 and CDR2 (germline): MDHEN, SYDVKM. The CDR3 extends over 19 amino acids. The CDR3: CASSLVAGAITIGTGELFF. The CDR3 DNA is TGTGCCAGCAGTTTAGTGGCGGGAGCTATCACGATTGGCACCGGGGAGCTGTTTTTT. The whole variable domain, remainder taken from reference TRBV28 and TRBJ2-2, is DVKVTQSSRYLVKRTGEKVFLECVQDMDHENMFWYRQDPGLGLRLIYFSYDVKMKEKGDIPEGYSVSREKKERFSLILESASTNQTSMYLCASSLVAGAITIGTGELFFGEGSRLTVL.

The chain couples TRBV30 to TRBJ2-7; TRBD1 matches 8 bases. Per the germline V gene, CDR1 is GTSNPN and CDR2 is SVGIG (reference sequence). The CDR3 extends over 12 amino acids. V was clipped by 5 bases and J by 3 bases; unmatched bases: 3. The chain's CDR3 is CAWEGQGYEQYF. The CDR3 DNA sequence: TGTGCCTGGGAAGGACAGGGCTACGAGCAGTACTTC.

The chain carries TRBV27 and TRBJ2-1, with 7 bases lining up with TRBD2. The J segment lost 10 bases and the V segment lost 7 bases, leaving 13 bases of the junction unmatched. Germline-derived CDR1 and CDR2 are MNHEY and SMNVEV (reference sequence). This CDR3 has 14 residues. The DNA for the CDR3 is TGTGCCAGCAATTGGCTCGGCGGGGGAGGGGAGCAGTTCTTC. It encodes CASNWLGGGGEQFF.

This clone occurred once. The chain couples TRBV5-4 to TRBJ2-3; TRBD1 agrees at 9 bases. With 6 bases clipped from V and 6 bases from J, the junction kept 20 bases outside the gene matches. Germline V gene data show CDR1 as SGHNT and CDR2 as YYREEE (reference sequence). This CDR3 has 18 residues. The CDR3 protein is CASTPRRTGTGTLDTQYF. CDR3 nucleotide sequence: TGTGCCAGCACTCCCCGCCGAACCGGGACAGGGACTTTGGATACGCAGTATTTT. The full variable domain, its missing parts supplied by reference TRBV5-4 and TRBJ2-3, is ETGVTQSPTHLIKTRGQQVTLRCSSQSGHNTVSWYQQALGQGPQFIFQYYREEENGRGNFPPRFSGLQFPNYSSELNVNALELDDSALYLCASTPRRTGTGTLDTQYFGPGTRLTVL.

This clone was detected a few times. The CDR3 DNA reads TGCGCCAGCAGCTTGCTTTGGGAGACCGGGGAGCTGTTTTTT. It yields the protein CASSLLWETGELFF. The chain employs TRBV5-1 and TRBJ2-2, with D possibly matching TRBD2 (5 bases). Germline CDR1 and CDR2: SGHRS and YFSETQ. CDR3 size: 14 residues. V lost 1 base and J lost 5, with 9 bases in between.

The chain couples TRBV7-2 to TRBJ2-3, with a weak D call TRBD1 (5 bases). CDR3 length: 15 residues. The germline V gene encodes CDR1 SGHTA and CDR2 FQGNSA. Between the trimmed V and J ends, which lost 2 bases and 8 bases, there was a span of 17 bases. The CDR3 coding sequence is TGTGCCAGCAGCTTAAGTGACAGCCGTGTTGGTACGCAGTATTTT. Translating gives CASSLSDSRVGTQYF.

The gene calls are TRBV2 and TRBJ2-5, with D possibly TRBD1 on 6 matching bases. With the DNA end fitting TRBJ2-7 better, the J assignment may be wrong. The CDR3 is 14 residues long. The germline V gene has CDR1 SNHLY and CDR2 FYNNEI. The CDR3 region has the DNA TGTGCCAGCACTTCCGGGACACAGAACTACGAGCAGTACTTC. This gives the protein CASTSGTQNYEQYF.

The rearrangement uses TRBV2 and TRBJ1-3; D is unresolved. V lost 2 bases, J lost 0 bases, and 11 bases lay in between. CDR3 length: 16 residues. CDR1 is SNHLY, CDR2 FYNNEI, per germline. The chain's CDR3 is CASSERSLISGNTIYF. The DNA for the CDR3 is TGTGCCAGCAGTGAACGGTCCCTCATCTCTGGAAACACCATATATTTT.

The chain joins TRBV28 to TRBJ2-5; 12 nucleotides line up with TRBD2. This CDR3 region has 16 residues. Germline CDR1 reads MDHEN; CDR2 reads SYDVKM. V lost 6 bases, J lost 1 base, and 6 bases stayed unmatched. CDR3 DNA: TGTGCCAGCAGAACCCCGGGACTAGCGGGCCAAGAGACCCAGTACTTC. Translated: CASRTPGLAGQETQYF.

The rearrangement joins TRBV6-5 to TRBJ2-1, with 9 bases lining up with TRBD2. V shed 4 bases, J shed 0 bases, and the junction held 4 bases outside the gene matches. Germline loops: CDR1 MNHEY, CDR2 SVGAGI. There are 16 residues in the CDR3. The CDR3: CASSSDSGSSYNEQFF. In DNA, the CDR3 is TGTGCCAGCAGTTCCGATAGCGGGAGCTCCTACAATGAGCAGTTCTTC.

The count of this clone is one. The chain recombines TRBV4-1 with TRBJ2-5; 9 nucleotides match TRBD2. The CDR3 is made up of 21 amino acids. V lost 4 bases, J lost 5 bases, and 26 bases stayed unmatched. Per germline, CDR1 MGHRA and CDR2 YSYEKL. The CDR3: CASSPFAVLGIRRGGGETQYF. The CDR3 region has the DNA TGCGCCAGCAGCCCATTCGCAGTTCTGGGGATCCGGCGGGGGGGCGGGGAGACCCAGTACTTC.

The J gene is TRBJ1-3, the V gene TRBV9; D is possibly TRBD1 (6 bases). The V end lost 4 bases, the J end lost 4 bases, and 18 bases lay between the germline ends. Germline V lookup: CDR1 SGDLS, CDR2 YYNGEE. CDR3 size: 16 residues. The CDR3, as DNA: TGTGCCAGCAGCTTCCGACAGGACCCCGAAGGAAACACCATATATTTT. This translates into CASSFRQDPEGNTIYF.

This chain joins TRBV5-4 and TRBJ2-2; TRBD1 matches at 7 bases. The V segment lost 4 bases and the J segment 6 bases; nucleotides outside the gene matches: 6. The CDR3 totals 14 residues. Germline CDR1 reads SGHNT; CDR2 reads YYREEE (reference sequence). Here the CDR3 DNA reads TGTGCCAGCAGCCCAAGAGGGGGCTCCGGGGAGCTGTTTTTT. This encodes CASSPRGGSGELFF.

This clone appeared a few times. The chain has TRBV27 and TRBJ2-3, with TRBD2 identical over 9 bases. The CDR3 is 14 amino acids. V was pared by 6 bases and J by 7 bases, with 8 bases of the junction left unmatched. Germline lookup yields CDR1 MNHEY and CDR2 SMNVEV (reference sequence). Here the CDR3 reads CASSGTSLRNTQYF. CDR3 nucleotide sequence: TGTGCCAGCAGCGGGACTAGCCTTCGGAATACGCAGTATTTT.